A selection of T cell receptor beta chains follows, all from one sample in a study of technical replicates of blood from a handful of donors. The table came from immunoSEQ multiplex PCR; TCRdb's copy has only in-frame clones and leaves some out. The table has some 70,000 clones, 95% to 96% seen once; the top ten hold about 0.25%. The sequenced sample was T cells isolated from PBMCs. The receptors come from a human donor in good health. CDR3s include the opening cysteine and the closing phenylalanine or tryptophan. Fields, in order: clone size, J gene, V gene, D gene, CDR3 DNA, CDR3 protein. D genes are given only for firm matches. Clone sizes are given selectively: once, few, many, or a class where the clone is expanded.

>once|TRBJ2-7|TRBV5-4|TRBD2
TGTGCCAGCAGCTTGAGCGGGAGTCCCTACGAGCAGTACTTC
CASSLSGSPYEQYF
>.|TRBJ1-4|TRBV7-9|TRBD1
TGTGCCAGCAGCGGACAGGGAGGCGAAAAACTGTTTTTT
CASSGQGGEKLFF
>once|TRBJ2-1|TRBV27|.
TGTGCCAGCAGTTGGGCGGGGTCGCGGGAGCAGTTCTTC
CASSWAGSREQFF
>.|TRBJ1-5|TRBV5-1|.
TGCGCCAGCAGCTTTGACTCCGGACTCAATCAGCCCCAGCATTTT
CASSFDSGLNQPQHF
>.|TRBJ1-5|TRBV30|TRBD1
TGTGCCAGCTGTCAGTGGACAGGGGGATATCAGCCCCAGCATTTT
CASCQWTGGYQPQHF
>.|TRBJ2-3|TRBV2|TRBD2
TGTGCCAGCAGTGAAAACAGAGCGGGGGGGGGCACAGATACGCAGTATTTT
CASSENRAGGGTDTQYF
>once|TRBJ1-5|TRBV6-5|TRBD1
TGTGCCAGCAAAGAGACAGGGGAGCGAAATCAGCCCCAGCATTTT
CASKETGERNQPQHF
>.|TRBJ2-7|TRBV4-1|.
TGCGCCAGCAGCAACTTTAGAGAGCAGTACTTC
CASSNFREQYF
>.|TRBJ1-1|TRBV19|.
TGTGCCAGTAGTTTCGTCAGAACAGAAGCTTTCTTT
CASSFVRTEAFF
>.|TRBJ2-5|TRBV15|TRBD1
TGTGCCACCAGCAGAGATCCGGGACAGGGTAGGAAGACCCAGTACTTC
CATSRDPGQGRKTQYF
>.|TRBJ1-1|TRBV5-1|TRBD1
TGCGCCAGCAGCCCACCACAGGGGTCGAACACTGAAGCTTTCTTT
CASSPPQGSNTEAFF
>few|TRBJ1-1|TRBV7-9|.
TGTGCCAGCAGCCTGCCGACGGGGAACACTGAAGCTTTCTTT
CASSLPTGNTEAFF
>.|TRBJ1-1|TRBV4-1|.
TGCGCCAGCAGCCAAGAGGGCGGGGCCACTGAAGCTTTCTTT
CASSQEGGATEAFF
>once|TRBJ2-1|TRBV28|TRBD2
TGTGCCAGTCGCCTCACAGCGGGAGGGTACAATGAGCAGTTCTTC
CASRLTAGGYNEQFF
>once|TRBJ2-7|TRBV11-2|.
TGTGCCAGCAGCTTAGATGGGCCAGGGGTGAGGTACGAGCAGTACTTC
CASSLDGPGVRYEQYF
>.|TRBJ1-1|TRBV6-1|.
TGTGCCAGTCTAATCAGGGGTATGAACACTGAAGCTTTCTTT
CASLIRGMNTEAFF
>.|TRBJ2-1|TRBV11-2|.
TGTGCCAGCAGCTTAGAAAGGATCGGGGAGGTAGACGATGAGCAGTTCTTC
CASSLERIGEVDDEQFF
>.|TRBJ2-7|TRBV19|.
TGTGCCAGTAGTCTAGGCGGGGGCCCCTACGAGCAGTACTTC
CASSLGGGPYEQYF
>.|TRBJ2-3|TRBV7-3|TRBD1
TGTGCCAGCAGCCCCACAGGGGGGTTCACAGATACGCAGTATTTT
CASSPTGGFTDTQYF
>.|TRBJ2-4|TRBV6-1|.
TGTGCCAGCACCGTATCAGGGACCAAAAACATTCAGTACTTC
CASTVSGTKNIQYF
>.|TRBJ2-1|TRBV5-5|TRBD1
TGTGCCAGCAGCTTAACAGGGGGCGAGGATGAGCAGTTCTTC
CASSLTGGEDEQFF
>.|TRBJ2-2|TRBV10-2|TRBD2
TGCGCCAGCAGTGATCCTAGCGGGGGTGACGAGGAGCTGTTTTTT
CASSDPSGGDEELFF
>.|TRBJ1-5|TRBV7-9|.
TGTGCCAGCAGCTCCACAGGCGTTAGCAATCAGCCCCAGCATTTT
CASSSTGVSNQPQHF
>.|TRBJ2-5|TRBV5-1|.
TGCGCCAGCAGCTTGGGTTCGGAAGAGACCCAGTACTTC
CASSLGSEETQYF
>.|TRBJ1-2|TRBV5-1|TRBD1
TGCGCCAGCAGCTGGGACAGGGGTGGCTACACCTTC
CASSWDRGGYTF
>.|TRBJ2-5|TRBV15|.
TGTGCCACCAGCAGAGACCCCAATACAATACAGGGCTCTCTGGAGACCCAGTACTTC
CATSRDPNTIQGSLETQYF
>.|TRBJ2-3|TRBV27|TRBD2
TGTGCCAGCAGTTCCCCGTATGGAGGACTAGCGGAGCCAGATACGCAGTATTTT
CASSSPYGGLAEPDTQYF
>.|TRBJ2-1|TRBV7-9|.
TGTGCCAGCAGCTTAGACGGGAGTTTCACCCCTGAGCAGTTCTTC
CASSLDGSFTPEQFF
>.|TRBJ2-1|TRBV2|.
TGTGCCAGCCACTATTTCAATGAGCAGTTCTTC
CASHYFNEQFF
>.|TRBJ1-5|TRBV5-6|TRBD1
TGTGCCAGCAGTTCCGGACAGGAAGGGGACCAGCCCCAGCATTTT
CASSSGQEGDQPQHF